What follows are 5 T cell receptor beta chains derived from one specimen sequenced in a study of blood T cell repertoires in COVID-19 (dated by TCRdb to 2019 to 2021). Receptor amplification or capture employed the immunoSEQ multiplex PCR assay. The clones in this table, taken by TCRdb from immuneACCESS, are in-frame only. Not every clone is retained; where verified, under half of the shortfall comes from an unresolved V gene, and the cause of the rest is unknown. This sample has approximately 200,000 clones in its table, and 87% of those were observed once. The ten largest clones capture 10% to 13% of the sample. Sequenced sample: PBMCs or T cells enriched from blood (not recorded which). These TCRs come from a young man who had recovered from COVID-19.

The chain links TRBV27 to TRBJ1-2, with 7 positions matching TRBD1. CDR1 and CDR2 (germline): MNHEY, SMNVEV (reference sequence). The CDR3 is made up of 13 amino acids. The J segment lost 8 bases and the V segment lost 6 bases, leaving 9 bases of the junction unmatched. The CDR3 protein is CASSLQGTVGYTF. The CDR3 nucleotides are TGTGCCAGCAGCTTACAAGGGACAGTCGGCTACACCTTC.

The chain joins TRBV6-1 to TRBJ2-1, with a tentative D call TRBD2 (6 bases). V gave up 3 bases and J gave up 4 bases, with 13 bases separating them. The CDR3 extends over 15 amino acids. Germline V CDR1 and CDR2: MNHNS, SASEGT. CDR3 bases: TGTGCCAGCAGTGATACCGGGACTGGATACAATGAGCAGTTCTTC. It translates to CASSDTGTGYNEQFF.

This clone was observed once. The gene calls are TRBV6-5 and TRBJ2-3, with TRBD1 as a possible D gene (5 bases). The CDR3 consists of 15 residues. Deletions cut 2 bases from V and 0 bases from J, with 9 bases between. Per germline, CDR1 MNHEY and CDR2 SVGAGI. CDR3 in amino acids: CASSYAGPSTDTQYF. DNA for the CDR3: TGTGCCAGCAGTTACGCAGGGCCTAGCACAGATACGCAGTATTTT.

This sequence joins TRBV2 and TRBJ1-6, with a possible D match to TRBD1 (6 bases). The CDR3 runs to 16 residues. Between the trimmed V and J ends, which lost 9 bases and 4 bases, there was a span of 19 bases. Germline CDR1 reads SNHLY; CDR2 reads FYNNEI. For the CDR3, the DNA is TGTGCCAGTAAGATAAGAGGACAGCCTTATAATTCACCCCTCCACTTT. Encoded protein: CASKIRGQPYNSPLHF. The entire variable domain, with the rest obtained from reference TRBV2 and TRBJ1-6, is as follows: EPEVTQTPSHQVTQMGQEVILRCVPISNHLYFYWYRQILGQKVEFLVSFYNNEISEKSEIFDDQFSVERPDGSNFTLKIRSTKLEDSAMYFCASKIRGQPYNSPLHFGNGTRLTVT.

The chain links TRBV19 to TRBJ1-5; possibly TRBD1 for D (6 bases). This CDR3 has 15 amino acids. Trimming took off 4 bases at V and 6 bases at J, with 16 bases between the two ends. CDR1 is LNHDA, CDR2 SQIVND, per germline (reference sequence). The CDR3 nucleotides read TGTGCCAGTAGTACCTCCGGCGGGGGCCTTCAGCCCCAGCATTTT. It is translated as CASSTSGGGLQPQHF.